The T cell receptor (beta chain) described here comes from a study of cytomegalovirus exposure and HLA in healthy donors. As for the study in general: In a previous analysis, 117 million unique TCR beta sequences were found from 150 million to 200 million T cells.

In the case of this clone: The antigen is not known.

The PCR used 60 Vbeta and 13 Jbeta primers. Sequencing was performed with immunoSEQ multiplex PCR; in TCRdb, only in-frame clones are kept and a portion is missing. The data show about 140,000 clones, approximately 83% seen once. The CDR3 is made up of 15 amino acids. Germline CDR1 is MNHEY and CDR2 is SMNVEV (reference sequence). V shed 5 bases and J shed 3 bases, with 16 bases lying between them. Study-wide findings and caveats: The study flagged fewer than 200 TCR beta chains as cytomegalovirus-associated. The majority of TCR sequences were rare, yet some public TCRs appeared in many donors.

This sequence was found in a man aged 35-49 years in good health and CMV-seropositive. Sequenced: PBMCs. The chain recombines TRBV27 with TRBJ1-2, with D possibly TRBD1 on 6 matching bases. CDR3 bases: TGTGCCAGCAGTGCACTGGGGGGGCAGGACTATGGCTACACCTTC. Its protein is CASSALGGQDYGYTF.